This T cell receptor (beta chain) was profiled in a study of identical twins. Study-wide points: There was more out-of-frame TCR alpha sharing in monozygotic twins than models estimated. Insertions were fewer in abundant cord blood beta clonotypes, whereas memory repertoires showed none of this pattern.

In every case, the donor was a healthy Caucasian. CDR3 length: 10 residues. In germline, CDR1 is MNHNY, CDR2 SVGAGI (reference sequence). Trimming took 8 bases from V and 10 from J; bases not matched to a gene: 3. Many counts were recorded for this clonotype. Its antigen is not known. TCRdb itself ran the 5' RACE reads through MiXCR, one entry per CDR3 protein. This repertoire shows more than 1.5 million distinct CDR3 sequences, roughly a third found once; its top ten account for around 0.3%. This rearrangement joins TRBV6-6 to TRBJ2-3, with 7 bases lining up with TRBD2. The sequenced sample was cord blood. The sequence derives from a newborn girl in good health. The CDR3 loop reads CASRGVAQYF. The CDR3 DNA follows: TGTGCCAGCCGGGGGGTTGCGCAGTATTTT.